These 9 T cell receptor beta chains were all obtained from the same sample, sequenced in a study of PD-1 blockade in classical Hodgkin lymphoma. Time point reported: cycle 4 day 1 (C4D1), after more than five weeks of nivolumab. Each and every patient relapsed after autologous stem cell transplantation, and patients got differing brentuximab vedotin exposure. This table comes from immunoSEQ multiplex PCR, and its TCRdb copy is limited to in-frame clones, with some not included. The table shows 25,000 to 35,000 clones, with 72% occurring only once. The sequencing here drew on peripheral blood mononuclear cells (PBMCs), taken before the fourth cycle of nivolumab. All receptors come from a human donor with classical Hodgkin lymphoma.

This clone was counted a few times. The chain carries TRBV4-3 and TRBJ1-2; TRBD1 is a possible D gene (5 bases). V lost 1 base to trimming and J lost 7 bases, with 10 bases between them. The CDR3 is 13 residues long. CDR1 and CDR2 (germline): LGHNA, YSLEER. CDR3 DNA sequence: TGCGCCAGCAGCCAAGGTTGGGGGTTTGGCTACACCTTC. Translated: CASSQGWGFGYTF.

CDR3 sequence reads: CASSWDRESSGNTIYF. CDR3 DNA: TGTGCCAGCAGCTGGGACAGAGAAAGCTCTGGAAACACCATATATTTT. V and J are TRBV7-6 and TRBJ1-3; 7 positions agree with TRBD1. Germline CDR1 is SGHVS and CDR2 is FNYEAQ. The CDR3 runs to 16 residues. Trimming at V came to 4 bases and at J to 0 bases, leaving 6 bases not matched to a gene.

This clone showed up just once. The genes are TRBV18 and TRBJ2-3; no clear D. The CDR3 is made up of 13 amino acids. The V gene lost 3 bases and the J gene lost 3 bases, with 7 bases spanning the gap. CDR1 and CDR2 (germline): KGHSH, LQKENI. The CDR3 spells CASSPSRTDTQYF. The CDR3 region has the DNA TGTGCCAGCTCACCGAGCAGGACAGATACGCAGTATTTT.

This clone was observed a handful of times. V usage is TRBV4-2 and J usage is TRBJ1-2; 8 nucleotides line up with TRBD1. This CDR3 has 15 residues. From germline, CDR1 is LGHNA and CDR2 YNFKEQ. The ends lost 4 bases at V and 4 bases at J; junction bases unmatched: 8. The CDR3 sequence: CASSPETGVGYGYTF. The CDR3 bases are TGTGCCAGCAGCCCTGAGACAGGGGTCGGCTATGGCTACACCTTC.

The rearrangement links TRBV9 to TRBJ2-7, with TRBD2 matching over 9 bases. Germline CDR1 reads SGDLS; CDR2 reads YYNGEE. The CDR3 length is 13 residues. Trimming removed 0 bases from V and 7 bases from J; junction bases left unmatched: 2. The CDR3 DNA reads as TGTGCCAGCAGCGTAGTTAGCGGGAGTGAGCAGTACTTC. Translation gives CASSVVSGSEQYF.

The CDR3 here is CASSVTGGGTDTQYF. The CDR3 DNA is TGTGCCAGCAGCGTGACAGGGGGAGGCACAGATACGCAGTATTTT. The V and J genes are TRBV5-6 and TRBJ2-3; 9 bases are shared with TRBD1. Germline assignment: CDR1 SGHDT and CDR2 YYEEEE. V lost 4 bases to trimming and J lost 1 base; unmatched junction nucleotides: 4. The CDR3 totals 15 residues.

The CDR3 DNA reads TGTGCCAGCAGGCCCCCGTGGGGTTCGGACCCCAATGAGCAGTTCTTC. Its protein product is CASRPPWGSDPNEQFF. The chain combines TRBV11-3 with TRBJ2-1; no reliable D call. The CDR3 totals 16 residues. Germline values: CDR1 SGHNT, CDR2 YENEEA. V lost 6 bases, J lost 6 bases, and 21 bases lay in between. The complete variable domain, with remaining parts taken from reference TRBV11-3 and TRBJ2-1, reads EAGVVQSPRYKIIEKKQPVAFWCNPISGHNTLYWYLQNLGQGPELLIRYENEEAVDDSQLPKDRFSAERLKGVDSTLKIQPAELGDSAVYLCASRPPWGSDPNEQFFGPGTRLTVL.

This clone has only a few counts. An end of the junction does not agree with germline; a read error may underlie this. This sequence joins TRBV7-9 and TRBJ1-2; maybe TRBD1 (6 bases). Germline V gene sequence: CDR1 SEHNR, CDR2 FQNEAQ (reference sequence). The CDR3 consists of 17 residues. The chain's CDR3 is CASSQDRSGTYRRGYTF. The CDR3 DNA follows: TGCGCCAGCAGCCAAGATCGTTCCGGGACATATCGAAGGGGCTACACCTTC.

The rearrangement joins TRBV4-3 to TRBJ2-2; the D gene is possibly TRBD1 (6 bases). CDR1 LGHNA and CDR2 YSLEER come from the germline V gene. The CDR3 loop spans 17 amino acids. V was clipped by 2 bases and J by 4 bases, with 17 bases between them. This CDR3 is CASSQSGQRLFTGELFF. The CDR3 DNA sequence: TGCGCCAGCAGCCAATCGGGACAAAGGTTATTCACCGGGGAGCTGTTTTTT.